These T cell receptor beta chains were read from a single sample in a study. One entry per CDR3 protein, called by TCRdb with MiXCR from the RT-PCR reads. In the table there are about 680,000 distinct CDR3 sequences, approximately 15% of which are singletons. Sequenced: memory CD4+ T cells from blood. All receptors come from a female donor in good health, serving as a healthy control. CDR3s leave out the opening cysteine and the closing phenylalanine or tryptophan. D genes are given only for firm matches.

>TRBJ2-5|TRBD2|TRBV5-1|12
ASSLARGEETQY
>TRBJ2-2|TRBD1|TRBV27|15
ASSSGTGGAYTGELF
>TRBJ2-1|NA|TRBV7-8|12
ASSRTIYNERQF
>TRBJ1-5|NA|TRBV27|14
ASSPRSVNSNQPQH
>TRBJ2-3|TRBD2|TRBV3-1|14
ASSQDRLAETDTQY
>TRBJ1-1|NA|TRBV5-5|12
ASSLRASDTEAF
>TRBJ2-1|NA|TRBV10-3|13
AISPKSQGYNEQF
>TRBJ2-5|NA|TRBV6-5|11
ASSYLDSRSQY
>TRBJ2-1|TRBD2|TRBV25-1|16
ASSDAQGIAGSYNEQF
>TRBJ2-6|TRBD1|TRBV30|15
AWGGRDRVSGANVLT
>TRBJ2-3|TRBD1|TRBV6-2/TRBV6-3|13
ASSFRPGQGDTQY
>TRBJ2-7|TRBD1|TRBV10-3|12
AIAGTGEPYEQY
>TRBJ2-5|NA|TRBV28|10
AITGFEKTQY
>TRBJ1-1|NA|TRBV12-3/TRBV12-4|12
ASSLGAGETEAF
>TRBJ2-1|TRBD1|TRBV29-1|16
SVAKGGQGVGSYNEQF
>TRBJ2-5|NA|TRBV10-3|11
AITRSEEETQY
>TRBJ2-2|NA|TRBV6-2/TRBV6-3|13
ASSYTEGLIGELF
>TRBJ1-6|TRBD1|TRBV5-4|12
ASSLPGQDSPLH
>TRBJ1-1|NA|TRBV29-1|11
SVEQNQNTEAF
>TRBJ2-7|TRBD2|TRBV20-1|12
SAPGQREGNEQY
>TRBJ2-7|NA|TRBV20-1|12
SASGHPSSYEQY
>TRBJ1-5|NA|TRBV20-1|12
SASGGGIGQPQH
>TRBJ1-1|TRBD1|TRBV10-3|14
AISEHVGTGTAEAF
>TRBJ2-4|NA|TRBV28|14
ASSSGGKRAKNIQY
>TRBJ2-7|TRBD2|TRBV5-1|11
ASSLLAGHEQY
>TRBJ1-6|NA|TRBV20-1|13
SAREVIGKGSPLH
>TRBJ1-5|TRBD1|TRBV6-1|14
ASLKGGGGGIEPQH
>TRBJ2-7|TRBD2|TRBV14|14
ASGLGTSFIPYEQY
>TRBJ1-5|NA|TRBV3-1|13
ASSLGEDGNQPQH
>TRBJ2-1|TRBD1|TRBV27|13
AISRTGGSYNEQF
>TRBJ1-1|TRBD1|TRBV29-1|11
SGTGGANTEAF
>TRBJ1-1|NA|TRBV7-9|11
ASNLLTNTEAF
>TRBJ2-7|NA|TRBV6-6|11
ASSTGGLNEQY
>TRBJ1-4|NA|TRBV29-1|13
SVPGFGATNEKLF
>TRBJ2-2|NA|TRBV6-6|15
ASSYSIGGAGTGELF
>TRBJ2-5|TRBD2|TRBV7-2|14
ASSLQSGSRRETQY
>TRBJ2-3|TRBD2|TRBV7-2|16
ASSLGGLAGGAPDTQY
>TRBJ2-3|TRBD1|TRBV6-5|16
ASSYVRTGGQRTDTQY
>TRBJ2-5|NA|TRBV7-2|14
ASSLDVVAAQETQY
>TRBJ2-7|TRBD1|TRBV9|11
ASSGQTGAEQY
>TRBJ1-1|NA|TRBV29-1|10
SVTDRVGEAF
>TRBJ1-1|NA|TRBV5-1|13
ASSTGPAANTEAF
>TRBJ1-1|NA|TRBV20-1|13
SATPVGQMNTEAF
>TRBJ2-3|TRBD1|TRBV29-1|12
SVAGTGGTDTQY
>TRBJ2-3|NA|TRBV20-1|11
SARDSGWAAQY
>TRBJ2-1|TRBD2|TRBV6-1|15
ASKEYGASGSHNEQF
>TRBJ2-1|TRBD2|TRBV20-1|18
SANPTWTSGRAASYNEQF
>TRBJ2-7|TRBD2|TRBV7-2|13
ASSLGWTSGYEQY
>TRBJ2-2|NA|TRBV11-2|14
ASSPLGHTNTGELF
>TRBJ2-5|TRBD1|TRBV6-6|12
ASSRDRDKETQY
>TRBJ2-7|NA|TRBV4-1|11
ASSRGSDDEQY
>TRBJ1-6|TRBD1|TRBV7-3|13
ASSRGGTENSPLH
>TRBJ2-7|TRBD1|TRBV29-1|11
SVRTGQIYEQY
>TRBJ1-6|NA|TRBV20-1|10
SASTVNSHLH